This T cell receptor beta chain came from a study of shared clonotypes between healthy human individuals. The donors, healthy adults who were HIV-negative, had experienced no recent acute infections or vaccinations. The table came from immunoSEQ multiplex PCR; TCRdb's copy has only in-frame clones and leaves some out. The sample includes about 2,500,000 clones, about 92% of them seen just once. V gave up 4 bases and J gave up 1 base, with 10 bases separating them. This CDR3 contains 14 residues. Germline lookup yields CDR1 MNHEY and CDR2 SMNVEV (reference sequence). This TCR was sampled from a young man in good health. The V and J genes are TRBV27 and TRBJ1-1; tentatively, D is TRBD1 (5 bases). The sample taken for sequencing was naive CD4+ T cells sorted from blood. Noted subset: CD45RA+ positively selected. CDR3: CASSSNGANTEAFF. DNA of the CDR3: TGTGCCAGCAGTTCTAACGGGGCGAACACTGAAGCTTTCTTT.